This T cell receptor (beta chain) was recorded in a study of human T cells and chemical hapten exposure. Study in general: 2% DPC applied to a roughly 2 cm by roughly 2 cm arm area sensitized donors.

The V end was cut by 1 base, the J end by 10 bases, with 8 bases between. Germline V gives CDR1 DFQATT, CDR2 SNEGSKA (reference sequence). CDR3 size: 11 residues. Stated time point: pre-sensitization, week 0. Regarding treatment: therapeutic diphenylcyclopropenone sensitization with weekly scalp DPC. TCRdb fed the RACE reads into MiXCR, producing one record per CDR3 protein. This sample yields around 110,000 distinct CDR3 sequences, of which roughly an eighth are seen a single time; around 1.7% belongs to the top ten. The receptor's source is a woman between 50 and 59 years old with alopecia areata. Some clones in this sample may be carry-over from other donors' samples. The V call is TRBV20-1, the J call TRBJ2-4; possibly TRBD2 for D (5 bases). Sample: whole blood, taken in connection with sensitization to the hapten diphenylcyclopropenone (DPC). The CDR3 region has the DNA TGCAGTGCTAGAGTTTCGGGGATTCAGTACTTC. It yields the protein CSARVSGIQYF.